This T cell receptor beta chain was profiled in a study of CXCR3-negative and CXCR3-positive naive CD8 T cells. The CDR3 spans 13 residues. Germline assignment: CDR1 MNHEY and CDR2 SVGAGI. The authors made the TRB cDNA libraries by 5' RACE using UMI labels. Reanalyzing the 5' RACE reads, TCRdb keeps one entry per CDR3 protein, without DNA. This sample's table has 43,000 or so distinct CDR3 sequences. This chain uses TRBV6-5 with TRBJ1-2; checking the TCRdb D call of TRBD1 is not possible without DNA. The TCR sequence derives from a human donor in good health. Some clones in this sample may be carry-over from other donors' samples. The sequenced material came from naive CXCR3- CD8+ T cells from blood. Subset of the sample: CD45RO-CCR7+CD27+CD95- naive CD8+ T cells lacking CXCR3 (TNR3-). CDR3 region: CASSYGGVYGYTF.